Following are 21 T cell receptor beta chains from one sample sequenced in a study of identifying expanded T cells in peripheral blood. Assay: immunoSEQ multiplex PCR; the TCRdb copy retains only in-frame clones and omits some. The data contain around 66,000 clones, about 90% of them singletons. Sequencing input: blood. The source is a person aged 18 to 75 in good health.

The rearrangement links TRBV5-6 to TRBJ2-1, with unresolved D. V lost 4 bases and J lost 8, with 13 bases in between. Germline assignment: CDR1 SGHDT and CDR2 YYEEEE. The CDR3 extends over 13 amino acids. The CDR3 spells CASSVDLGYEQFF. CDR3 bases: TGTGCCAGCAGCGTGGACCTAGGGTATGAGCAGTTCTTC.

This rearrangement joins TRBV7-3 to TRBJ2-1; perhaps TRBD2 as D (6 bases). The CDR3 runs 12 residues. Per the germline V gene, CDR1 is SGHTA and CDR2 is FQGTGA. Trimming removed 6 bases at V and 7 bases at J, with 10 bases between. CDR3 residues: CASRSSGNEQFF. CDR3 DNA sequence: TGTGCCAGCAGATCCAGCGGGAATGAGCAGTTCTTC.

The chain employs TRBV7-9 and TRBJ2-1, with D perhaps TRBD2 (5 bases). Trimming shortened V by 5 bases and J by 5 bases, and 16 bases separated the two germline ends. Germline values: CDR1 SEHNR, CDR2 FQNEAQ (reference sequence). The CDR3 runs 15 residues. In DNA form, the CDR3 reads TGTGCCAGCAGCCATACTAGATGGGCCCACAATGAGCAGTTCTTC. Translation gives CASSHTRWAHNEQFF.

The V gene is TRBV19, the J gene TRBJ2-5; D unclear. V was clipped by 3 bases and J by 0 bases, with 17 bases between them. Germline lookup yields CDR1 LNHDA and CDR2 SQIVND (reference sequence). This CDR3 is 17 amino acids long. In nucleotides, the CDR3 is TGTGCCAGTAGTATTACGCCCTCTACCGGGTACCAAGAGACCCAGTACTTC. Its protein product is CASSITPSTGYQETQYF.

The chain employs TRBV2 and TRBJ1-5; TRBD1 aligns across 7 bases. The CDR3 spans 13 residues. The germline CDR1 and CDR2 sequences are SNHLY and FYNNEI. V lost 8 bases, J lost 3 bases, and 4 bases stayed unmatched. CDR3 bases: TGTGCCAGCTCCAGGGGGGCCAATCAGCCCCAGCATTTT. The encoded protein is CASSRGANQPQHF.

This chain links TRBV7-9 with TRBJ2-7; possibly TRBD2 for D (6 bases). The CDR3 covers 15 residues. V lost 4 bases and J lost 4, with 17 bases in between. Germline loops: CDR1 SEHNR, CDR2 FQNEAQ (reference sequence). As DNA, the CDR3 is TGTGCCAGCAGCTCCGACCTGGGACTCCCGTACGAGCAGTACTTC. Encoded protein: CASSSDLGLPYEQYF.

CDR3 DNA: TGTGCCAGCAGCGTAGCTGGGAGACTAGGTGACAATGAGCAGTTCTTC. Translating it yields CASSVAGRLGDNEQFF. The chain combines TRBV9 with TRBJ2-1, with D possibly being TRBD2 (6 bases). Per germline, CDR1 SGDLS and CDR2 YYNGEE. The CDR3 totals 16 residues. Trimming removed 0 bases from V and 5 bases from J, with 15 bases in between.

This clone was seen a single time. The chain links TRBV28 to TRBJ1-1; D is uncertain. Germline V lookup: CDR1 MDHEN, CDR2 SYDVKM. V shed 5 bases and J shed 4 bases, with 5 bases lying between them. The CDR3 is 11 residues long. The CDR3 reads CASSPLTEAFF. In DNA, the CDR3 is TGTGCCAGCAGTCCGCTCACTGAAGCTTTCTTT.

The J gene is TRBJ1-3, the V gene TRBV9, with D unclear. Germline values: CDR1 SGDLS, CDR2 YYNGEE. CDR3 size: 14 residues. Trimming removed 0 bases from V and 3 bases from J, with 7 bases in between. CDR3 loop: CASSVGVGGNTIYF. The CDR3 DNA follows: TGTGCCAGCAGCGTAGGAGTAGGTGGAAACACCATATATTTT. Complete variable domain (other parts from reference TRBV9 and TRBJ1-3): DSGVTQTPKHLITATGQRVTLRCSPRSGDLSVYWYQQSLDQGLQFLIQYYNGEERAKGNILERFSAQQFPDLHSELNLSSLELGDSALYFCASSVGVGGNTIYFGEGSWLTVV.

The V gene is TRBV10-3, the J gene TRBJ2-5; 7 bases fit TRBD2. The CDR3 is 15 amino acids. J lost 3 bases, V lost 8 bases, and 12 bases had no gene match. Germline values: CDR1 ENHRY, CDR2 SYGVKD. Here the CDR3 reads CAIGPSGQFKETQYF. The CDR3 DNA follows: TGTGCCATCGGCCCTAGCGGACAATTTAAAGAGACCCAGTACTTC.

Only a few counts were recorded for this clone. This chain connects TRBV4-1 to TRBJ2-4, with 8 bases identical to TRBD1. Germline V gene lookup returns CDR1 MGHRA and CDR2 YSYEKL. The CDR3 is 18 amino acids. Unmatched junction bases numbered 8, after V lost 0 bases and J lost 1 base. The CDR3 sequence: CASSQDRQGARAKNIQYF. The CDR3 nucleotides read TGCGCCAGCAGCCAAGACAGGCAGGGGGCGCGGGCCAAAAACATTCAGTACTTC.

This rearrangement joins TRBV7-7 to TRBJ2-3; 10 nucleotides agree with TRBD2. This CDR3 has 15 residues. Trimming took 3 bases from V and 5 from J; bases not matched to a gene: 5. The germline V gene has CDR1 SSHAT and CDR2 FNYEAQ (reference sequence). CDR3 in DNA: TGTGCCAGCAGCTTTAGCGGGAGGAGTGGAGATACGCAGTATTTT. Amino acid sequence: CASSFSGRSGDTQYF.

V and J are TRBV6-5 and TRBJ2-7, with a possible D match to TRBD1 (6 bases). Germline V CDR1 and CDR2: MNHEY, SVGAGI. The CDR3 spans 13 residues. Trimming took 2 bases from V and 6 from J, leaving 11 bases between them. CDR3 loop: CASSYGVTGEQYF. As DNA, the CDR3 is TGTGCCAGCAGTTACGGGGTGACAGGCGAGCAGTACTTC.

The chain has TRBV5-1 and TRBJ2-2, with D possibly matching TRBD1 (5 bases). Trimming removed 1 base at V and 6 bases at J, with 10 bases between. Looked up from germline, CDR1 is SGHRS and CDR2 is YFSETQ. CDR3 length: 14 amino acids. The CDR3 sequence is CASSLKGAAGELFF. CDR3 sequence (DNA): TGCGCCAGCAGCTTGAAAGGGGCAGCCGGGGAGCTGTTTTTT. Complete variable domain (other parts from reference TRBV5-1 and TRBJ2-2): KAGVTQTPRYLIKTRGQQVTLSCSPISGHRSVSWYQQTPGQGLQFLFEYFSETQRNKGNFPGRFSGRQFSNSRSEMNVSTLELGDSALYLCASSLKGAAGELFFGEGSRLTVL.

The chain has TRBV27 and TRBJ2-1; TRBD1 agrees at 7 bases. Trimming removed 4 bases from V and 14 bases from J; junction bases left unmatched: 8. CDR1 is MNHEY and CDR2 is SMNVEV in the germline V gene (reference sequence). The CDR3 covers 12 residues. The CDR3 DNA reads as TGTGCCAGCAGTTCCCCGACAGGGTTGGAGTTCTTC. Translated: CASSSPTGLEFF.

This clone was observed a single time. This chain joins TRBV5-4 and TRBJ1-2; 9 bases map to TRBD1. After removal of 0 bases from V and 3 bases from J, the junction contained 3 bases not matched to a gene. This CDR3 is 15 amino acids long. Per germline, CDR1 SGHNT and CDR2 YYREEE (reference sequence). CDR3 region: CASSLGRTGDYGYTF. The CDR3, as DNA: TGTGCCAGCAGCTTGGGCAGGACAGGGGACTATGGCTACACCTTC.

The chain has TRBV19 and TRBJ1-5; D unresolved. The CDR3 is 12 residues long. Deletions cut 3 bases from V and 4 bases from J, with 4 bases between. CDR1 and CDR2 (germline): LNHDA, SQIVND (reference sequence). The DNA for the CDR3 is TGTGCCAGTAGTATTTTTAATCAGCCCCAGCATTTT. Protein sequence: CASSIFNQPQHF.

The CDR3 region is CASSYSIRDRDEQYF. The CDR3 nucleotides are TGTGCCAGCAGTTACTCGATCCGCGACAGGGACGAGCAGTACTTC. The V call is TRBV6-6, the J call TRBJ2-7; 7 nucleotides line up with TRBD1. The CDR3 totals 15 residues. Germline loops: CDR1 MNHNY, CDR2 SVGAGI (reference sequence). Germline trimming cut 0 bases from V and 5 bases from J; bases unmatched to any gene: 7.

The rearrangement uses TRBV19 and TRBJ1-4; 8 bases fit TRBD1. The CDR3 runs 12 residues. From germline, CDR1 is LNHDA and CDR2 SQIVND (reference sequence). Trimming removed 10 bases from V and 8 bases from J; junction bases left unmatched: 6. CDR3 protein: CAKKTGAEKLFF. Here the CDR3 DNA reads TGTGCCAAGAAGACAGGGGCGGAAAAACTGTTTTTT.

CDR3: CASSQVWTGGTEAFF. CDR3 bases: TGCGCCAGCAGCCAAGTCTGGACAGGGGGAACTGAAGCTTTCTTT. The chain has TRBV4-1 and TRBJ1-1, with 10 bases that match TRBD1. The trim removed 1 base at V and 5 bases at J, leaving 4 bases unmatched. The CDR3 covers 15 residues. Germline V gene data show CDR1 as MGHRA and CDR2 as YSYEKL.

V usage is TRBV7-2 and J usage is TRBJ2-2; D possibly matches TRBD1 or TRBD2 (6 bases each). The CDR3 loop spans 17 amino acids. Germline lookup yields CDR1 SGHTA and CDR2 FQGNSA. The ends were cut back, 1 base at V and 4 bases at J, with 16 bases in the middle. The CDR3 protein is CASSLEFGGRFTGELFF. CDR3 in DNA: TGTGCCAGCAGCTTAGAGTTTGGGGGGCGATTCACCGGGGAGCTGTTTTTT.